This record covers a single T cell receptor beta chain. This clonotype occurred many times. Its cognate antigen has yet to be identified. No base quality values were provided; no much bigger clone lies one nucleotide off. Profiling of TCR beta VDJ combinations and CDR3 sequences used genomic DNA as the template. TCR repertoire sequencing was run on an Illumina HiSeq 2000. Per the source publication's procedure: TRBV/TRBJ rearrangement plots, CDR3 size and DJ length profiles, and Simpson's diversity index were used to assess repertoires. The most abundant DNA sequence in the deep sequencing data was defined as the immunodominant clone. CDR3 amino acid sequences were screened for sharing across subjects and were compared with published repertoires and the VDJdb database. TCRdb redid the processing of the public reads, applying fastp at Q25 and MiXCR, and retained in-frame beta chains. Each entry merges the rows of one CDR3 protein and shows their most common DNA and genes. TCRdb's processing, not the study's, gives the V and J calls here. The sample table lists fewer than 250,000 distinct CDR3 sequences, around half of them with a count of one. Jointly, the top ten make up less than 9% of the sample.

The entry originates in a study of CD8+CD57+ T cells in acquired aplastic anemia (dated by TCRdb to 2016 to 2019). Regarding the study in general: DNA extracted from sorted CD4+ and CD8+ cells had a mean of approximately 3 ug, with a range of roughly 0.19 to 27.4 ug. A CD8+CD57+ expansion meant a frequency higher than the mean frequency seen in healthy subjects. The paper as a whole reports these results and caveats: Nearly 30 CD8+ CDR3 sequences were found in both patients and controls but appeared to be highly expressed in patients and within the immunodominant clones of the patients. Patients and healthy controls showed no significant difference in CD8+ Simpson's diversity (P=0.060).

The patients picked for sequencing were ones in whom flow cytometry had shown an expansion of CD8+CD57+ cells. Severe acquired aplastic anemia was diagnosed in all patients according to International Study of Aplastic Anemia and Agranulocytosis and Camitta criteria. At the time blood was sampled, none of the patients had received any therapy. In the study, sorted CD4+ and CD8+ blood T cells from patients with severe aplastic anemia and from healthy subjects underwent deep sequencing of TCR repertoires. Patients were enrolled in the USA under clinicaltrials.gov protocols 00001620, 01623167, 00001397, 00071045, 00081523 and 00961064. Ficoll-Paque density gradient centrifugation was used to isolate peripheral blood mononuclear cells. CD4+ and CD8+ T cells were sorted by FACS or magnetic beads before DNA extraction. Inclusive of the bounding cysteine and phenylalanine, the CDR3 is 14 residues long. The CDR3 DNA has 42 bases and is translated from base 1. V gives up 2 bases and J gives up 3 bases, and the segment between their germline ends measures 10 bases. For CDR1 and CDR2, the germline V gene (reference sequence) lists MNHNY and SVGAGI.

This receptor was obtained from a human donor with aplastic anemia. The sample consisted of sorted CD4+, CD8+, or CD8+CD57+ T cells (not recorded which) from PBMCs. This receptor chain uses TRBV6-6 and TRBJ1-1; the D gene is unclear. The CDR3 protein is CASSYPGYDTEAFF. The DNA is TGTGCCAGCAGTTACCCGGGCTACGACACTGAAGCTTTCTTT.